A selection of T cell receptor beta chains follows, all from one sample in a study of blood T cell repertoires in COVID-19. This table comes from immunoSEQ multiplex PCR, and its TCRdb copy is limited to in-frame clones, with some not included. Counted here are about 380,000 clones, approximately 89% occurring once; the ten biggest clones make up 1% to 1.5%. Material: PBMCs or T cells enriched from blood (not recorded which). The receptors here all came from a man aged 25 to 40 who had recovered from COVID-19. Both conserved end residues are part of each CDR3. D genes are given only for firm matches. The size field is filled for only some rows; it gives once, few, many or a size class.

V	D	J	size	DNA	CDR3
TRBV7-9	NA	TRBJ1-5	few	TGTGCCCGAGGGCCCCGGGGCAATCAGCCCCAGCATTTT	CARGPRGNQPQHF
TRBV24-1	TRBD1	TRBJ2-3	NA	TGTGCCACCAGTGAGTCGACAGGGCAGGCTACGCAGTATTTT	CATSESTGQATQYF
TRBV7-9	NA	TRBJ2-2	NA	TGTGCCAGCAGCTTACGGGGGGCGTCGTCCGGGGAGCTGTTTTTT	CASSLRGASSGELFF
TRBV19	NA	TRBJ1-1	NA	TGTGCCAGTAGGCCTACAGGGTGGGGAGGGGACACTGAAGCTTTCTTT	CASRPTGWGGDTEAFF
TRBV30	TRBD1	TRBJ2-7	NA	TGTGCCTGGAGCCACGGGACAGGCGACTACGAGCAGTACTTC	CAWSHGTGDYEQYF
TRBV11-2	NA	TRBJ1-1	NA	TGTGCCGCCGGGAGCAACACTGAAGCTTTCTTT	CAAGSNTEAFF
TRBV9	TRBD1	TRBJ1-4	NA	TGTGCCAGCAGCGTCGACAGGGAATCTAATGAAAAACTGTTTTTT	CASSVDRESNEKLFF
TRBV19	TRBD2	TRBJ2-3	NA	TGTGCCAGTAGTATACGGACTAGCGGGGCTAGCACAGATACGCAGTATTTT	CASSIRTSGASTDTQYF
TRBV4-3	TRBD1	TRBJ1-2	NA	TGCGCCAGCAGCCAAGTACAGGGGGCGCGTTATGGCTACACCTTC	CASSQVQGARYGYTF
TRBV30	TRBD1	TRBJ1-1	NA	TGTGCCTGGACCTACCGGGACAGGGCCCTGGGTGAAGCTTTCTTT	CAWTYRDRALGEAFF
TRBV7-9	NA	TRBJ1-1	NA	TGTGCCAGCAGCAAAGTATTTGGCGGGATGGGAAACACTGAAGCTTTCTTT	CASSKVFGGMGNTEAFF
TRBV24-1	NA	TRBJ1-2	NA	TGTGCCACCAGCCCTCGGACAAAAACGGATGGCTACACCTTC	CATSPRTKTDGYTF
TRBV18	NA	TRBJ1-1	NA	TGTGCCAGCTCACCATCGACAATGACCACTGAAGCTTTCTTT	CASSPSTMTTEAFF
TRBV12-5	NA	TRBJ1-2	NA	TGTGCTAGTGGTTTGATAGTCTCCTATGGCTACACCTTC	CASGLIVSYGYTF
TRBV2	NA	TRBJ1-1	NA	TGTGCCAGCAGTGCCCAGGGGATTAGCATGAACACTGAAGCTTTCTTT	CASSAQGISMNTEAFF
TRBV7-8	TRBD1	TRBJ2-1	once	TGTGCCAGCAGCTTAGCGCCTTGGGGACAGGGGCATGAGCAGTTCTTC	CASSLAPWGQGHEQFF
TRBV6-5	NA	TRBJ2-3	NA	TGTGCCAGCAGAGACCCAAGGGGTATAGATACGCAGTATTTT	CASRDPRGIDTQYF
TRBV2	TRBD1	TRBJ2-7	few	TGTGCCAGCCGACAGGGGTACGAGCAGTACTTC	CASRQGYEQYF
TRBV9	NA	TRBJ1-3	NA	TGTGCCAGCAGCGTTCGCGACACCCTTGGTGGAAACACCATATATTTT	CASSVRDTLGGNTIYF
TRBV4-2	TRBD1	TRBJ2-7	NA	TGTGCCAGCAGCCAGGACACAGGGACAGGGAGATCCTACGAGCAGTACTTC	CASSQDTGTGRSYEQYF
TRBV7-2	NA	TRBJ1-1	NA	TGTGCCAGCAGCTATCAACAGCTGAACACTGAAGCTTTCTTT	CASSYQQLNTEAFF
TRBV9	TRBD1	TRBJ1-4	NA	TGTGCCAGCAGCTCGGGACAGATGAACAATGAAAAACTGTTTTTT	CASSSGQMNNEKLFF
TRBV4-1	NA	TRBJ2-7	NA	TGCGCCAGCAGCCAAGGATTGGCCAGTACCTACGAGCAGTACTTC	CASSQGLASTYEQYF
TRBV9	TRBD1	TRBJ1-2	NA	TGTGCCAGCAGCCTAGGACAGGCAAACTATGGCTACACCTTC	CASSLGQANYGYTF
TRBV12-3/TRBV12-4	TRBD1	TRBJ2-2	NA	TGTGCCAGCTCGACAGGGGCCGGGGAGCTGTTTTTT	CASSTGAGELFF
TRBV10-2	NA	TRBJ2-2	NA	TGCGCCAGCTCGGGGGACGGGGAGCTGTTTTTT	CASSGDGELFF
TRBV7-8	NA	TRBJ2-7	NA	TGTGCCAGCAGCCCAATGGGGGGGGCAGCCTACGAGCAGTACTTC	CASSPMGGAAYEQYF
TRBV12-3/TRBV12-4	NA	TRBJ1-1	NA	TGTGCCAGCAGTTTGAACACGAACACTGAAGCTTTCTTT	CASSLNTNTEAFF
TRBV7-9	NA	TRBJ1-1	NA	TGTGCCAGCAGCTTAGGGGGGCTCGGGAACACTGAAGCTTTCTTT	CASSLGGLGNTEAFF
TRBV15	TRBD1	TRBJ1-4	NA	TGTGCCACCAGCACGTGGGGACAGGGGGTGAGAACTAATGAAAAACTGTTTTTT	CATSTWGQGVRTNEKLFF
TRBV6-5	NA	TRBJ2-3	once	TGTGCCAGCAGGCTGTCTGGCGGGGTGACAGATACGCAGTATTTT	CASRLSGGVTDTQYF